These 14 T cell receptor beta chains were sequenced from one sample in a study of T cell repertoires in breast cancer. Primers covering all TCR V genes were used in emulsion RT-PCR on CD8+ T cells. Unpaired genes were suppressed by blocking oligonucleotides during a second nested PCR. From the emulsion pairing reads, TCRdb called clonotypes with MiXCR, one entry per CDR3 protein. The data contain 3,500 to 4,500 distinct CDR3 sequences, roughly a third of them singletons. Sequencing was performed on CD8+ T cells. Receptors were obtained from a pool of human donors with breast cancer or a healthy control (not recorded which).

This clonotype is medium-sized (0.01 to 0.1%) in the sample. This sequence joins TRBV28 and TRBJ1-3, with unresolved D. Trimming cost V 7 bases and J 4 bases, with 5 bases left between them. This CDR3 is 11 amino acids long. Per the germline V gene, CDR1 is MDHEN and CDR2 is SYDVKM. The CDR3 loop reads CASIQGNTIYF. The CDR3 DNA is TGTGCCAGCATACAGGGAAACACCATATATTTT.

This CDR3 reads CASSQERDLYEQYF. The CDR3 bases are TGTGCCAGCAGCCAAGAGCGGGACTTGTACGAGCAGTACTTC. This chain links TRBV4-2 with TRBJ2-7, with D perhaps matching TRBD2 (6 bases). The CDR3 extends over 14 amino acids. Trimming pared 0 bases from V and 4 bases from J, leaving 10 bases between. Per the germline V gene, CDR1 is LGHNA and CDR2 is YNFKEQ.

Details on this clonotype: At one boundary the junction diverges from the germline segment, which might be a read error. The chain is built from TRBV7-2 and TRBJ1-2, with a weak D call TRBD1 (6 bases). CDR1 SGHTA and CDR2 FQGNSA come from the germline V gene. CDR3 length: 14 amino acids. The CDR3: CASSLGQANYGHTF. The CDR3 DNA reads TGTGCCAGCAGCTTAGGACAGGCCAATTATGGCCACACCTTC.

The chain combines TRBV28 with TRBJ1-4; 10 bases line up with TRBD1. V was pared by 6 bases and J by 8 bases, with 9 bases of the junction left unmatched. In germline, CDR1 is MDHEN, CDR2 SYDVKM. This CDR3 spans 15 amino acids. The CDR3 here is CASRPRTGGKEKLFF. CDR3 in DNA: TGTGCCAGCAGACCACGGACAGGGGGAAAAGAAAAACTGTTTTTT.

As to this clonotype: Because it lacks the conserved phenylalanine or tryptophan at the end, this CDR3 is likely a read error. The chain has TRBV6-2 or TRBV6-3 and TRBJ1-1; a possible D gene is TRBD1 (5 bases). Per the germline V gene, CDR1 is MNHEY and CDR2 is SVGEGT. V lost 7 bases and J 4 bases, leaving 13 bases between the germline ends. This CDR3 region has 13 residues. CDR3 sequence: CASTRGTPTEAFL. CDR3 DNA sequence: TGTGCCAGCACGCGGGGGACTCCCACTGAAGCTTTCCTT.

The CDR3: CSVEVGETQYF. The CDR3, as DNA: TGCAGCGTTGAAGTTGGTGAGACCCAGTACTTC. The chain is built from TRBV29-1 and TRBJ2-5; unclear D gene. This CDR3 is built from 11 residues. Trimming cost V 1 base and J 5 bases, with 5 bases left between them. Germline loops: CDR1 SQVTM, CDR2 ANQGSEA.

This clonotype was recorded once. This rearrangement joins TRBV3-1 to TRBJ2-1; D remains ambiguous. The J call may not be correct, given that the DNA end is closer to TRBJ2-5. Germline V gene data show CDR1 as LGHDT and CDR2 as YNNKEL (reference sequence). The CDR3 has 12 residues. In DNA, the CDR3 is TGTGCCAGCAGCCAAGCCGGGGAGACCCAGTACTTC. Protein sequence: CASSQAGETQYF.

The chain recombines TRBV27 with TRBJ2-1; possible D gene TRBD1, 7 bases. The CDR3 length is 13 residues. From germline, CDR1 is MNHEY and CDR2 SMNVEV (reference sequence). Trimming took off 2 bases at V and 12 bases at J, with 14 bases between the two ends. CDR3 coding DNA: TGTGCCAGCAGTTTAGGGGGGACAGCCGGGCAGTTCTTC. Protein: CASSLGGTAGQFF.

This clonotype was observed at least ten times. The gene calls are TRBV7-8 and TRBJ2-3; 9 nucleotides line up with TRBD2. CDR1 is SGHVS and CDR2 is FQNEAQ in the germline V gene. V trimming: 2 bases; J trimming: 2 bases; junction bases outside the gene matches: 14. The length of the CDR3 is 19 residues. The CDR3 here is CASSLRAAGGGRYTDTQYF. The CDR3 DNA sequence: TGTGCCAGCAGCTTACGCGCAGCGGGGGGCGGGAGATACACAGATACGCAGTATTTT.

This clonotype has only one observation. The CDR3 region has the DNA TGCGCCAGCAGCGGACTTCATAAGGGGCGTAGTCCGAACGAGCAGTCCGTC. Its protein is CASSGLHKGRSPNEQSV. The J gene is TRBJ2-7, the V gene TRBV4-1, with D possibly called TRBD1 or TRBD2 (5 bases each). This CDR3 has 17 residues. Germline CDR1 is MGHRA and CDR2 is YSYEKL.

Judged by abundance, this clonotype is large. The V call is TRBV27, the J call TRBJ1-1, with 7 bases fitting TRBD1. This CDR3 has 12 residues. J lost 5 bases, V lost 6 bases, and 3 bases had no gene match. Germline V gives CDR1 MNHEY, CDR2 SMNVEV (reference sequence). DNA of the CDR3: TGTGCCAGCAGGACAGGGCCTACTGAAGCTTTCTTT. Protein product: CASRTGPTEAFF.

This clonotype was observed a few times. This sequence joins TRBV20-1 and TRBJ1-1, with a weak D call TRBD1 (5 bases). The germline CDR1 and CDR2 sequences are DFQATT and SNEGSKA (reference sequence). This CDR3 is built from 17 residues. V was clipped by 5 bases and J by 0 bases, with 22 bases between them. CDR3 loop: CSAPGSLRTGLNTEAFF. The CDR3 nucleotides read TGCAGTGCTCCGGGATCCCTTAGAACAGGATTGAACACTGAAGCTTTCTTT.

CDR3 sequence reads: CASSLSPGTDTQYF. CDR3 in DNA: TGTGCCAGCAGCTTATCGCCCGGCACAGATACGCAGTATTTT. This chain connects TRBV7-2 to TRBJ2-3; D gene ambiguous. Trimming took 2 bases from V and 1 from J, leaving 7 bases between them. Germline values: CDR1 SGHTA, CDR2 FQGNSA. There are 14 residues in the CDR3. Filled out from reference TRBV7-2 and TRBJ2-3, the complete variable domain reads GAGVSQSPSNKVTEKGKDVELRCDPISGHTALYWYRQSLGQGLEFLIYFQGNSAPDKSGLPSDRFSAERTGGSVSTLTIQRTQQEDSAVYLCASSLSPGTDTQYFGPGTRLTVL.

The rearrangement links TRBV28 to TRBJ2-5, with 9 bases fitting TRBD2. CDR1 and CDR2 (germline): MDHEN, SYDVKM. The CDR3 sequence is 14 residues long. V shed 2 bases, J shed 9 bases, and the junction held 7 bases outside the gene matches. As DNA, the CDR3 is TGTGCCAGCAGTTTACCGTCTAGCGGGGCCCCCCAGTACTTC. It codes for CASSLPSSGAPQYF.